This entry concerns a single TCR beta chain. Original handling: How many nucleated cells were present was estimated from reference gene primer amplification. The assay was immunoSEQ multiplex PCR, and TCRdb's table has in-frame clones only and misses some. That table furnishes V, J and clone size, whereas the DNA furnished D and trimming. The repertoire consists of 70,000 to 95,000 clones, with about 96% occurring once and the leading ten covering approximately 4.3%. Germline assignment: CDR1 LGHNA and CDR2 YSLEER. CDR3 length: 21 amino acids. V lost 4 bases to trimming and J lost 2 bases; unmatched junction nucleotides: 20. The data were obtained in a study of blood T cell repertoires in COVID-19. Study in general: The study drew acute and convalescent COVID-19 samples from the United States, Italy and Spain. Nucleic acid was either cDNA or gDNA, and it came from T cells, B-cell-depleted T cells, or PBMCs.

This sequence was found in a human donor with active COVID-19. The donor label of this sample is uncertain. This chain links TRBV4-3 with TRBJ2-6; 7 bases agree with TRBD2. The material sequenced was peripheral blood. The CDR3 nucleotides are TGCGCCAGCAGCCGCAAGATAGTCGTAGCGGGTGATCGAGCTGGGGCCAACGTCCTGACTTTC. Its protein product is CASSRKIVVAGDRAGANVLTF.